Detailed here is one TCR beta chain. A multiplex PCR was run with 60 Vbeta primers and 13 Jbeta primers. Generated by immunoSEQ multiplex PCR, the TCRdb table keeps only in-frame clones and is missing some. The sample holds about 110,000 clones, about 79% seen once. This entry is derived from a study of cytomegalovirus exposure and HLA in healthy donors. The CDR3 length is 12 residues. J was trimmed by 10 bases and V by 2 bases; bases with no gene match: 5. Germline-derived CDR1 and CDR2 are SGHRS and YFSETQ. This sequence joins TRBV5-1 and TRBJ1-2, with TRBD1 identical over 7 bases. What was sequenced was PBMCs. The receptor was derived from a man aged 50-60 years in good health and CMV-seropositive. The CDR3 sequence is CASSFSGGVYTF. DNA of the CDR3: TGCGCCAGCAGCTTCTCAGGGGGTGTCTACACCTTC.